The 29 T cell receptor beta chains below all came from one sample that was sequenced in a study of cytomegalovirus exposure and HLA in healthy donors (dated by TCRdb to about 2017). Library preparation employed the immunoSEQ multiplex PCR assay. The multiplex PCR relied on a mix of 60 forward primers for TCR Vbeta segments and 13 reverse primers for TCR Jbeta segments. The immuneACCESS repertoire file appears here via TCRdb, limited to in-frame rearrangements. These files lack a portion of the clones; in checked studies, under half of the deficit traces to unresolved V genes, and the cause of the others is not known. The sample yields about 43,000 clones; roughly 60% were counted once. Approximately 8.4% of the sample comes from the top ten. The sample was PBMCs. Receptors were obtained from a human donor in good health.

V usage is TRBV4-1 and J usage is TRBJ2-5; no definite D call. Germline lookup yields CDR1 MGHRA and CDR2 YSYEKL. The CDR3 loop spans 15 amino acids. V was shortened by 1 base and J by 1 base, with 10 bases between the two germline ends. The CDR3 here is CASSQGSTGQETQYF. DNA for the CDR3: TGCGCCAGCAGCCAAGGGTCGACGGGCCAAGAGACCCAGTACTTC.

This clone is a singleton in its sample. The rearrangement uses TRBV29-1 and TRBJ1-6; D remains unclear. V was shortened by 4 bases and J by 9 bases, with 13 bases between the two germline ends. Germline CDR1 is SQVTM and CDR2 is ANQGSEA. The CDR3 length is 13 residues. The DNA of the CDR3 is TGCAGCGTTGGGTCGGGGTTAGGTTCACCCCTCCACTTT. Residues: CSVGSGLGSPLHF.

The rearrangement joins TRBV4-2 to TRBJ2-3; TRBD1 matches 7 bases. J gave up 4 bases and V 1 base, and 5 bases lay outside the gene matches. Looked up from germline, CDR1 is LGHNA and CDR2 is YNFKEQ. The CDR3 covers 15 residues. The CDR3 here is CASSQVQGEADTQYF. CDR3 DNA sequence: TGTGCCAGCAGCCAAGTCCAGGGGGAAGCAGATACGCAGTATTTT.

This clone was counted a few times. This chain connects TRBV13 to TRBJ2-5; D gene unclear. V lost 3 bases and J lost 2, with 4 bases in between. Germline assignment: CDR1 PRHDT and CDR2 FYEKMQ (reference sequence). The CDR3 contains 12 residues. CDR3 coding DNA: TGTGCCAGCAGCTTGCGTCAAGAGACCCAGTACTTC. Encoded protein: CASSLRQETQYF.

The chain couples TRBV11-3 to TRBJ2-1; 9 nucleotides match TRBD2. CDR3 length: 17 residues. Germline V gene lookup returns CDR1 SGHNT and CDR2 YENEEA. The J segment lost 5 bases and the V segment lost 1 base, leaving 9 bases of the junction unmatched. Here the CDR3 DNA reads TGTGCCAGCAGCTTAGGGGGTACGGGCGGGGGGGACAATGAGCAGTTCTTC. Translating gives CASSLGGTGGGDNEQFF.

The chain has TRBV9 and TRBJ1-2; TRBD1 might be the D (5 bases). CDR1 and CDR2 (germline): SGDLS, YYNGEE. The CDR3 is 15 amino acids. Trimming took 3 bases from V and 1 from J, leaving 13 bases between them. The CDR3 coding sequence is TGTGCCAGCAGCGAACCGGGGGACCGTAACTATGGCTACACCTTC. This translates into CASSEPGDRNYGYTF.

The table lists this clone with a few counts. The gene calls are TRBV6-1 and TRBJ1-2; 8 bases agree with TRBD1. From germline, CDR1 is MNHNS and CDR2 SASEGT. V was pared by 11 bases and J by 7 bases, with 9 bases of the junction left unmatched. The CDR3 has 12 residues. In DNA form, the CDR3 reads TGTGCCGCCCGGACAGGGCCTGGTGGCTACACCTTC. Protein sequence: CAARTGPGGYTF.

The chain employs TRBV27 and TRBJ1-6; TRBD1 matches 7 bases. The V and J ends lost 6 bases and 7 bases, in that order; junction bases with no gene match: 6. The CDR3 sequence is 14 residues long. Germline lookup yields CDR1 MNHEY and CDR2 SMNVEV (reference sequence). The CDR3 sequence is CASSTGVPNSPLHF. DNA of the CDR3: TGTGCCAGCAGCACAGGGGTTCCAAATTCACCCCTCCACTTT.

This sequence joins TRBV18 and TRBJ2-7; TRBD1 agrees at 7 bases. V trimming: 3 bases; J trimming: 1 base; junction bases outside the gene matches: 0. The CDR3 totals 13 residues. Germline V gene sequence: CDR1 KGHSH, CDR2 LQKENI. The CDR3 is CASSPGQSYEQYF. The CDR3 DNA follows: TGTGCCAGCTCACCGGGACAGTCCTACGAGCAGTACTTC.

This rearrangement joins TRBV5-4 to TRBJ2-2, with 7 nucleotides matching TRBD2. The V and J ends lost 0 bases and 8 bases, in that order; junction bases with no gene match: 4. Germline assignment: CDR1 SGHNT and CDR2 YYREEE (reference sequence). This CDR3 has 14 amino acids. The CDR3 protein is CASSLDAGVGELFF. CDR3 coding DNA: TGTGCCAGCAGCTTGGATGCGGGAGTGGGGGAGCTGTTTTTT.

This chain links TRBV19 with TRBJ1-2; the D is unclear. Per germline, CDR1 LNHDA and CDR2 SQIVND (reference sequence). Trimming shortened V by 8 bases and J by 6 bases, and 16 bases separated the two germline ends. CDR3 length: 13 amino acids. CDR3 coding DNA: TGTGCCAGTGCCCCAACCCCGGGGAATGGCTACACCTTC. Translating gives CASAPTPGNGYTF.

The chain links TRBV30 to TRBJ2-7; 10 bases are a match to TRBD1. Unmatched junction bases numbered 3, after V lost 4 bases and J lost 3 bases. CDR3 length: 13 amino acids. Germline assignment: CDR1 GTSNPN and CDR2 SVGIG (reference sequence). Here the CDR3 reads CAWKGDRGYEQYF. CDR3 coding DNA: TGTGCCTGGAAGGGGGACAGGGGCTACGAGCAGTACTTC.

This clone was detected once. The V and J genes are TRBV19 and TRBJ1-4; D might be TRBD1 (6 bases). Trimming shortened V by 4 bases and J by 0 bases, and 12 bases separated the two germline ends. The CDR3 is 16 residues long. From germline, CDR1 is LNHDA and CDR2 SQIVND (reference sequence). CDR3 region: CASSTWTVATNEKLFF. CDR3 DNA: TGTGCCAGTAGTACCTGGACAGTTGCAACTAATGAAAAACTGTTTTTT.

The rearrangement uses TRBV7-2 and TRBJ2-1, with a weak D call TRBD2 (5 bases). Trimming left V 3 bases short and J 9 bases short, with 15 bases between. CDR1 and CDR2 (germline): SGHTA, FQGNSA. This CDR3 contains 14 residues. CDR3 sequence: CASSLPLAPFEQFF. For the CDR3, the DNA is TGTGCCAGCAGCTTGCCTCTAGCTCCCTTTGAGCAGTTCTTC.

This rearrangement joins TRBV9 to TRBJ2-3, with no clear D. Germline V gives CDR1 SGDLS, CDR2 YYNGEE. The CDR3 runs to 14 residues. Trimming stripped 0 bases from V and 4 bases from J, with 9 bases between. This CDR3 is CASSVESSSDTQYF. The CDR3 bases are TGTGCCAGCAGCGTAGAAAGTAGCTCAGATACGCAGTATTTT.

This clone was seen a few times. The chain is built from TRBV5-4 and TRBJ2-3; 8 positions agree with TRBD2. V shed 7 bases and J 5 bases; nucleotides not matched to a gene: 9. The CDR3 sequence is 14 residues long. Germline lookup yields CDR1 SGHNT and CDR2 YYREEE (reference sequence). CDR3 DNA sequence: TGTGCCAGCCTGCAGCGGGGGAAGGGAGATACGCAGTATTTT. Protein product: CASLQRGKGDTQYF.

The CDR3 bases are TGTGCCAGCAGCATCCCCGCTGGCGGGGGACCGAACAATGAGCAGTTCTTC. It is translated as CASSIPAGGGPNNEQFF. The chain uses TRBV5-4 and TRBJ2-1; 7 bases are a match to TRBD2. V trimming: 4 bases; J trimming: 5 bases; junction bases outside the gene matches: 15. The CDR3 has 17 residues. Germline-derived CDR1 and CDR2 are SGHNT and YYREEE (reference sequence).

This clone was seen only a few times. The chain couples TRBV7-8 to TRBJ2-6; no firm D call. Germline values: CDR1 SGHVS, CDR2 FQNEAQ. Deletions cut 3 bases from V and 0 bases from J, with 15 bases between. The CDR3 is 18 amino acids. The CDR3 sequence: CASSLRQTYSSGANVLTF. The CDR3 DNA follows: TGTGCCAGCAGCTTGCGGCAGACCTATAGCTCTGGGGCCAACGTCCTGACTTTC. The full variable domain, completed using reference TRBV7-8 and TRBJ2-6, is GAGVSQSPRYKVAKRGQDVALRCDPISGHVSLFWYQQALGQGPEFLTYFQNEAQLDKSGLPSDRFFAERPEGSVSTLKIQRTQQEDSAVYLCASSLRQTYSSGANVLTFGAGSRLTVL.

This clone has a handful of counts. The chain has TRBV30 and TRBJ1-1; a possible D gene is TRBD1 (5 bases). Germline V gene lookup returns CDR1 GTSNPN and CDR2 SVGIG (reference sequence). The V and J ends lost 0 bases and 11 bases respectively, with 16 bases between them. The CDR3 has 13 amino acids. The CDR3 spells CAWSVRPRGEAFF. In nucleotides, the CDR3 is TGTGCCTGGAGTGTAAGGCCCCGGGGGGAGGCTTTCTTT.

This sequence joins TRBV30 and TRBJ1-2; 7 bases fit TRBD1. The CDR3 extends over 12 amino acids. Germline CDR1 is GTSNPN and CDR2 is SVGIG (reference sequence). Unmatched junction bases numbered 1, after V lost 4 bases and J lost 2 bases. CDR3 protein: CAWTGGNYGYTF. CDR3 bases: TGTGCCTGGACAGGGGGGAACTATGGCTACACCTTC.

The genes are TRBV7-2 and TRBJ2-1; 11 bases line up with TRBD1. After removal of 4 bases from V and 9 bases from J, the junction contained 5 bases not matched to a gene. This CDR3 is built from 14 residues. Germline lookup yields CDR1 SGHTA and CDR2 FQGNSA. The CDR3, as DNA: TGTGCCAGCAGCTCGGACAGGGGGCTGGCTGAGCAGTTCTTC. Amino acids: CASSSDRGLAEQFF. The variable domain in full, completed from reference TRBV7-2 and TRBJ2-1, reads GAGVSQSPSNKVTEKGKDVELRCDPISGHTALYWYRQSLGQGLEFLIYFQGNSAPDKSGLPSDRFSAERTGGSVSTLTIQRTQQEDSAVYLCASSSDRGLAEQFFGPGTRLTVL.

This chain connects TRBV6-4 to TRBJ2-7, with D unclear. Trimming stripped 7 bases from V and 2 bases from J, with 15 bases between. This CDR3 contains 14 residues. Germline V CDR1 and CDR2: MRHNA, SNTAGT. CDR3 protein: CASMLAVPPYEQYF. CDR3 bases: TGTGCCAGCATGTTGGCAGTCCCCCCCTACGAGCAGTACTTC.

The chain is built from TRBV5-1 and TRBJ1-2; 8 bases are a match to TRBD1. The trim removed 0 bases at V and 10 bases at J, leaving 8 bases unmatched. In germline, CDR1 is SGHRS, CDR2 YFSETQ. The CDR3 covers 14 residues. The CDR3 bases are TGCGCCAGCAGCTTGGAGGGGACAGGACGTGACTACACCTTC. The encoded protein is CASSLEGTGRDYTF. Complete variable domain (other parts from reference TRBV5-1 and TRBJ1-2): KAGVTQTPRYLIKTRGQQVTLSCSPISGHRSVSWYQQTPGQGLQFLFEYFSETQRNKGNFPGRFSGRQFSNSRSEMNVSTLELGDSALYLCASSLEGTGRDYTFGSGTRLTVV.

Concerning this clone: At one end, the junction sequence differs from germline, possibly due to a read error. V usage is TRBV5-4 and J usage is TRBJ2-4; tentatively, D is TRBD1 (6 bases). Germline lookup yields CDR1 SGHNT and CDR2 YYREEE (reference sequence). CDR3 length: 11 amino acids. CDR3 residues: CASSLALDSSF. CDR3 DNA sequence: TGTGCCAGCAGCTTGGCGCTGGACAGCTCCTTC.

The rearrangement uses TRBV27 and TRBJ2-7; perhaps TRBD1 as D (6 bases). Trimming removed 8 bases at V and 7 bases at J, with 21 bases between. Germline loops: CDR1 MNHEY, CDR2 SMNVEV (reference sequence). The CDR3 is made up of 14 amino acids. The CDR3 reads CASRGWGQRGEQYF. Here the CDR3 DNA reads TGTGCCAGCCGAGGTTGGGGGCAAAGGGGGGAGCAGTACTTC.

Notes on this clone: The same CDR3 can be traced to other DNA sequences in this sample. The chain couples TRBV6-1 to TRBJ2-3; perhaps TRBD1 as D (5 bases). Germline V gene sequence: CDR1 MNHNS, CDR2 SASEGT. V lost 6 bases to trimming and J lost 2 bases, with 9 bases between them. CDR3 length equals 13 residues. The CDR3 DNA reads TGTGCCAGCAGGGACACCAACACAGATACGCAGTATTTT. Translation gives CASRDTNTDTQYF.

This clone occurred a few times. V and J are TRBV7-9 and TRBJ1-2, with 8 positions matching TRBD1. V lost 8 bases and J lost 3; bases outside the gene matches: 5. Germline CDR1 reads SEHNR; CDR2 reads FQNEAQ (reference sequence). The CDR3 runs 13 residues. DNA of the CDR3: TGTGCCAGCGATCAGGGGGCGGACTATGGCTACACCTTC. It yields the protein CASDQGADYGYTF.

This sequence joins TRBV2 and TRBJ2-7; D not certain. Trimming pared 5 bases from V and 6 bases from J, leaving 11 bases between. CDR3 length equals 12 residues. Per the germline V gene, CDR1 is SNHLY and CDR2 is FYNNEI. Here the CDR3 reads CASSKTIGEQYF. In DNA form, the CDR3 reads TGTGCCAGCAGTAAAACTATCGGCGAGCAGTACTTC.

CDR3 DNA: TGTGCCAGCAGTGCTGTATGGGGGGGCAATCAGCCCCAGCATTTT. It yields the protein CASSAVWGGNQPQHF. The chain combines TRBV2 with TRBJ1-5; a weak D match, TRBD1 (5 bases). CDR3 length: 15 amino acids. The germline V gene encodes CDR1 SNHLY and CDR2 FYNNEI. Trimming stripped 4 bases from V and 2 bases from J, with 12 bases between.